The 18 T cell receptor beta chains in this list originate from one sample, sequenced in a study of cytomegalovirus exposure and HLA in healthy donors (dated by TCRdb to about 2017). To prepare the library, the immunoSEQ multiplex PCR assay was applied. The multiplex PCR relied on a mix of 60 forward primers for TCR Vbeta segments and 13 reverse primers for TCR Jbeta segments. The table comes from immuneACCESS by way of TCRdb, which keeps in-frame sequences with V and J called. Part of the clones is missing from these tables; in studies checked, under half for an unresolved V gene and the rest for unknown reasons. This sample has 120,000 to 150,000 clones in its table, and 78% of those were observed once. The ten largest account for 5.5% to 7% of the sample. Input material: PBMCs. These receptors were collected from a woman between 35 and 50 years old in good health and CMV-seropositive.

This clone was detected once. The V and J genes are TRBV9 and TRBJ1-2; 9 positions agree with TRBD1. Germline V gene lookup returns CDR1 SGDLS and CDR2 YYNGEE. CDR3 length: 15 amino acids. J gave up 6 bases and V 2 bases, and 8 bases lay outside the gene matches. The CDR3 DNA follows: TGTGCCAGCAGCGTCCACAGGGGGCAAGGGGATGGCTACACCTTC. This gives the protein CASSVHRGQGDGYTF. Full variable domain (outside the CDR3, taken from reference TRBV9 and TRBJ1-2): DSGVTQTPKHLITATGQRVTLRCSPRSGDLSVYWYQQSLDQGLQFLIQYYNGEERAKGNILERFSAQQFPDLHSELNLSSLELGDSALYFCASSVHRGQGDGYTFGSGTRLTVV.

This chain links TRBV27 with TRBJ2-7; a weak D match, TRBD1 (5 bases). Germline V CDR1 and CDR2: MNHEY, SMNVEV (reference sequence). V was cut by 6 bases and J by 2 bases, with 14 bases left in between. This CDR3 region has 14 residues. The CDR3 here is CASSHSTDPYEQYF. The CDR3, as DNA: TGTGCCAGCAGCCATTCGACAGACCCCTACGAGCAGTACTTC.

V and J are TRBV5-1 and TRBJ1-1; D may be TRBD1 (5 bases). Germline V gene lookup returns CDR1 SGHRS and CDR2 YFSETQ. V dropped 6 bases and J dropped 0 bases, with 15 bases sitting between them. This CDR3 spans 15 amino acids. The CDR3: CASTRGGAMNTEAFF. The DNA of the CDR3 is TGCGCCAGCACCCGAGGCGGGGCCATGAACACTGAAGCTTTCTTT.

The rearrangement joins TRBV7-2 to TRBJ2-3, with 14 bases that match TRBD2. Looked up from germline, CDR1 is SGHTA and CDR2 is FQGNSA. V gave up 4 bases and J gave up 8 bases; unmatched junction bases: 8. The CDR3 covers 16 residues. CDR3 loop: CASSSPGLAGVGTQYF. The CDR3, as DNA: TGTGCCAGCAGCTCACCGGGACTAGCGGGAGTTGGTACGCAGTATTTT.

The CDR3 loop is CASSDPWQDYEQYF. The DNA of the CDR3 is TGTGCCAGCAGTGACCCCTGGCAGGACTACGAGCAGTACTTC. This chain links TRBV2 with TRBJ2-7; D not resolved. This CDR3 comprises 14 residues. Germline CDR1 SNHLY, CDR2 FYNNEI. V lost 3 bases to trimming and J lost 3 bases, with 12 bases between them.

The rearrangement uses TRBV28 and TRBJ2-2; D gene unclear. Trimming removed 6 bases at V and 0 bases at J, with 11 bases between. This CDR3 is 15 amino acids long. Per germline, CDR1 MDHEN and CDR2 SYDVKM. The CDR3 loop is CASSLGATNTGELFF. CDR3 DNA sequence: TGTGCCAGCAGCCTGGGCGCGACGAACACCGGGGAGCTGTTTTTT.

The V call is TRBV23-1, the J call TRBJ2-5; the D gene is possibly TRBD2 (5 bases). TRBV23-1 is known as an ORF, though its function is uncertain. The CDR3 runs 15 residues. Trimming removed 0 bases from V and 7 bases from J, with 15 bases in between. CDR3 sequence: CASSQSVRGHRTQYF. CDR3 DNA sequence: TGCGCCAGCAGTCAATCAGTTAGAGGGCATCGGACCCAGTACTTC.

The chain employs TRBV15 and TRBJ1-5, with D possibly TRBD1 on 5 matching bases. V was pared by 3 bases and J by 5 bases, with 17 bases between. The CDR3 runs to 16 residues. Germline CDR1 and CDR2: LNHNV and YYDKDF (reference sequence). CDR3 loop: CATSRDPAGVYQPQHF. Written as DNA, the CDR3 is TGTGCCACCAGCAGGGACCCGGCGGGGGTTTATCAGCCCCAGCATTTT.

This clone occurred once. CDR3 protein: CASSMRPGVVIKETQYF. The CDR3 DNA follows: TGTGCCAGTAGTATGCGACCCGGGGTGGTAATTAAAGAGACCCAGTACTTC. This chain joins TRBV19 and TRBJ2-5; TRBD2 might be the D (5 bases). V lost 3 bases to trimming and J lost 3 bases, with 20 bases between them. CDR1 and CDR2 from the germline V gene are LNHDA and SQIVND (reference sequence). There are 17 residues in the CDR3.

The rearrangement joins TRBV2 to TRBJ2-5, with D possibly TRBD2 on 6 matching bases. The V and J ends lost 4 bases and 2 bases respectively, with 11 bases between them. CDR3 length: 14 amino acids. Germline CDR1 and CDR2: SNHLY and FYNNEI. The CDR3 protein is CASSGRTTQETQYF. In nucleotides, the CDR3 is TGTGCCAGCAGTGGGAGGACTACACAAGAGACCCAGTACTTC.

The table lists this clone with a count of one. One junction end does not reproduce the germline sequence, and a read error may be involved. The chain recombines TRBV7-9 with TRBJ1-2; no clear D. Germline CDR1 and CDR2: SEHNR and FQNEAQ (reference sequence). The CDR3 length is 14 residues. CDR3 bases: TGTTCCAGCAGCGGTCTTTTCCAAGAGTATGGCTACACCTTC. As protein: CSSSGLFQEYGYTF.

CDR3 DNA sequence: TGCGCCAGCAGCCAGGTTGACAGGAACACCGGGGAGCTGTTTTTT. It is translated as CASSQVDRNTGELFF. J is TRBJ2-2 and V is TRBV4-1, with D maybe TRBD1 (5 bases). Germline values: CDR1 MGHRA, CDR2 YSYEKL. The V end was cut by 3 bases, the J end by 1 base, with 9 bases between. This CDR3 has 15 amino acids.

Only one count was recorded for this clone. This chain uses TRBV11-2 with TRBJ2-3; TRBD1 matches 7 bases. The length of the CDR3 is 14 residues. Germline V gives CDR1 SGHAT, CDR2 FQNNGV. J lost 15 bases, V lost 2 bases, and 14 bases had no gene match. CDR3 sequence reads: CASSLSGQGEREYF. In nucleotides, the CDR3 is TGTGCCAGCAGCTTATCCGGGCAGGGGGAACGGGAATATTTT.

The CDR3, as DNA: TGTGCCAGCAGCCAAAAAGCGGCCAACTCTGGAAACACCATATATTTT. Its translation: CASSQKAANSGNTIYF. The chain uses TRBV4-2 and TRBJ1-3; D is uncertain. With 2 bases removed from V and 0 bases from J, the gap between germline ends came to 11 bases. The germline V gene has CDR1 LGHNA and CDR2 YNFKEQ. The CDR3 loop spans 16 amino acids.

This chain links TRBV27 with TRBJ2-7, with 7 bases identical to TRBD1. Germline V gives CDR1 MNHEY, CDR2 SMNVEV (reference sequence). The CDR3 totals 13 residues. With V trimmed by 6 bases and J by 2 bases, 4 bases remained unmatched. CDR3 sequence (DNA): TGTGCCAGCAGCAAACAGGGGACCTACGAGCAGTACTTC. Amino acids: CASSKQGTYEQYF.

V and J are TRBV29-1 and TRBJ1-4; tentatively, D is TRBD1 (6 bases). Per germline, CDR1 SQVTM and CDR2 ANQGSEA. This CDR3 has 14 residues. Trimming removed 0 bases from V and 10 bases from J, with 15 bases in between. DNA of the CDR3: TGCAGCGTTGAAGATGCCCCCCGAGGGGGAAAACTGTTTTTT. It specifies CSVEDAPRGGKLFF.

This clone was recorded only once. V and J are TRBV28 and TRBJ1-1; 7 nucleotides match TRBD1. The CDR3 covers 14 residues. From germline, CDR1 is MDHEN and CDR2 SYDVKM. Losses at the gene ends were 3 bases for V and 4 bases for J; bases not matched to a gene: 5. CDR3 region: CASSLRQGRTEAFF. The CDR3 bases are TGTGCCAGCAGTTTGCGACAGGGTCGCACTGAAGCTTTCTTT.

This clone was counted ten times or more. This chain links TRBV6-1 with TRBJ2-3; D ambiguous. Per germline, CDR1 MNHNS and CDR2 SASEGT. Between the trimmed V and J ends, which lost 5 bases and 4 bases, there was a span of 10 bases. This CDR3 comprises 13 residues. The CDR3 DNA sequence: TGTGCCAGCAGTCGGATGACTTCAGATACGCAGTATTTT. Translating it yields CASSRMTSDTQYF.